This note documents a single TCR beta chain sequence. Libraries were prepared by immunoSEQ multiplex PCR; TCRdb keeps only in-frame clonotypes and omits some of them. The data show about 130,000 clones, 75% to 95% seen once. These data belong to a study of control samples from healthy donors and cancer patients. In germline, CDR1 is SGHNT, CDR2 YYREEE (reference sequence). CDR3 length equals 16 residues. The ends lost 4 bases at V and 6 bases at J; junction bases unmatched: 10. The TCR was taken from a man aged 18 to 29 in good health. Sequencing was performed on blood. This rearrangement joins TRBV5-4 to TRBJ2-1, with 10 nucleotides matching TRBD2. The CDR3 DNA follows: TGTGCCAGCAGCCCGGAACTAGCGGGATCTGGCAATGAGCAGTTCTTC. Protein product: CASSPELAGSGNEQFF.